These T cell receptor beta chains were read from a single sample in a study of blood T cell repertoires in COVID-19. Assay used: immunoSEQ multiplex PCR; TCRdb lists only in-frame clones, some missing. Of 310,000 or so clones detected, 88% appear once; the ten largest clones hold 3.5% to 4.5%. The material sequenced was peripheral blood. The receptors were sampled from a woman aged 45-59 years with active or convalescent COVID-19. Each CDR3 is given with its conserved first and last residue. The order of the fields is J gene, clone size, V gene, D gene, CDR3 DNA, CDR3 protein. A D gene is named only where the DNA matches it firmly. Rows may omit the clone size; those that give it use once, few, many or a size class.

>TRBJ1-1|few|TRBV4-3|-
TGCGCCAGCAGCCTACGGGGGTTGAACACTGAAGCTTTCTTT
CASSLRGLNTEAFF
>TRBJ1-4|few|TRBV19|-
TGTGCCAGTAGTGCCCAGGGAATCGGGAATGAAAAACTGTTTTTT
CASSAQGIGNEKLFF
>TRBJ1-2|-|TRBV6-5|TRBD1
TGTGCCAGCAGTTCCCGGACAGGGGAAGGGTATGGCTACACCTTC
CASSSRTGEGYGYTF
>TRBJ2-5|-|TRBV29-1|TRBD1
TGCAGCGTTGAAAAGGGACAGGCAGACGAGACCCAGTACTTC
CSVEKGQADETQYF
>TRBJ1-5|-|TRBV2|-
TGTGCCAGCAGTGAAGAGGGGTACCAGCCCCAGCATTTT
CASSEEGYQPQHF
>TRBJ1-1|-|TRBV5-1|-
TGCGCCAGCAGCTTGAAACCAGGGGTCACTGAAGCTTTCTTT
CASSLKPGVTEAFF
>TRBJ2-3|once|TRBV2|TRBD2
TGTGCCAGCAGTAGAACATCTAGCGGGGGGGCTCTAAACACAGATACGCAGTATTTT
CASSRTSSGGALNTDTQYF
>TRBJ2-7|-|TRBV6-5|TRBD1
TGTGCCAGCACCAAAGGAGACAGGGGATACGAGCAGTACTTC
CASTKGDRGYEQYF
>TRBJ2-3|once|TRBV2|-
TGTGCCAGCAGTGAACGCAGGTCATCTGATACGCAGTATTTT
CASSERRSSDTQYF
>TRBJ1-2|once|TRBV5-1|-
TGCGCCAGCAGCTTGGACAGGGATAGGGATGGCTACACCTTC
CASSLDRDRDGYTF
>TRBJ2-3|-|TRBV19|-
TGTGCCAGTAGTCATTCGCCAGGGACAGATACGCAGTATTTT
CASSHSPGTDTQYF
>TRBJ1-2|-|TRBV29-1|-
TGCAGCGTTGGAAGTCGGGGGGCACATGGCTACACCTTC
CSVGSRGAHGYTF
>TRBJ2-7|-|TRBV7-6|-
TGTGCCAGCAGCTCCGGGCGAGGGCATAGGGTCGAGCAGTACTTC
CASSSGRGHRVEQYF
>TRBJ1-2|-|TRBV19|TRBD1
TGTGCCAGTAGTATCCCAGGGGGGCAGCGGTATGGCTACACCTTC
CASSIPGGQRYGYTF
>TRBJ2-5|-|TRBV6-5|TRBD2
TGTGCCAGCAATACAAATAGCGGGAGTACGAAGACCCAGTACTTC
CASNTNSGSTKTQYF
>TRBJ1-1|-|TRBV5-6|-
TGTGCCAGCAGCTTGGCCGGAGTTCGAAGAAACACTGAAGCTTTCTTT
CASSLAGVRRNTEAFF
>TRBJ2-3|once|TRBV5-8|-
TGTGCCAGCAGCTTGCGGGAGCCAGATACGCAGTATTTT
CASSLREPDTQYF
>TRBJ1-6|few|TRBV30|-
TGTGCCTGGAGTGTAGGGACTGCATCACCCCTCCACTTT
CAWSVGTASPLHF
>TRBJ2-3|-|TRBV7-9|TRBD2
TGTGCCAGCAGCTTAGGCCTAGCGGGAGGAACAGATACGCAGTATTTT
CASSLGLAGGTDTQYF
>TRBJ1-2|few|TRBV19|TRBD1
TGTGCCAGTAGTCCAGGGACAGGTGAAGGAGGCTACACCTTC
CASSPGTGEGGYTF
>TRBJ2-1|-|TRBV4-1|-
TGCGCCAGCAGCCAACCATCGGACTACCCCTACAATGAGCAGTTCTTC
CASSQPSDYPYNEQFF